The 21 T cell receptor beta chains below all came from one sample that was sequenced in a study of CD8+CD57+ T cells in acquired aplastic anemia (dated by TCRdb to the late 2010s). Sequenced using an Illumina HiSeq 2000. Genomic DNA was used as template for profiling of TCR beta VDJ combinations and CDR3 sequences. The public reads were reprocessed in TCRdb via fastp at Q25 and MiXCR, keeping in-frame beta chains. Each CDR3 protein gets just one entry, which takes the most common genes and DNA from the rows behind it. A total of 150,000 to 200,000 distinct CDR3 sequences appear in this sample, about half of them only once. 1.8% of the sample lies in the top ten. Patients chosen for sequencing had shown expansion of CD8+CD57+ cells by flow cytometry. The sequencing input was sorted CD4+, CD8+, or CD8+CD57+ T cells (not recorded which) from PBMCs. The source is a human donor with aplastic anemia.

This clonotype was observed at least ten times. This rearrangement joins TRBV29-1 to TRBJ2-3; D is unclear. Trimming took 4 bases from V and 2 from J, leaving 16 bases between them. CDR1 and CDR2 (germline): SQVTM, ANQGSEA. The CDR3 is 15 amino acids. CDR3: CSVVTENLDTDTQYF. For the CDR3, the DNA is TGCAGCGTTGTGACCGAAAATCTAGACACAGATACGCAGTATTTT.

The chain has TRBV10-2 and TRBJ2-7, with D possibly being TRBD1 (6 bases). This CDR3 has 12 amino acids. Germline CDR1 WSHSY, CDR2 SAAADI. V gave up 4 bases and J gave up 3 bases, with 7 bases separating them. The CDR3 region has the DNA TGCGCCAGCAGTGGGACAGACTACGAGCAGTACTTC. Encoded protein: CASSGTDYEQYF.

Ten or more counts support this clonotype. For the CDR3, the DNA is TGTGCCAGCAGCCACATGGGCAGTACTAGCTCCAATGAGCAGTTCTTC. Its translation: CASSHMGSTSSNEQFF. The rearrangement links TRBV14 to TRBJ2-1, with D tentatively TRBD2 (6 bases). Trimming shortened V by 3 bases and J by 6 bases, and 18 bases separated the two germline ends. Germline V gene sequence: CDR1 SGHDN, CDR2 FVKESK. The CDR3 runs 16 residues.

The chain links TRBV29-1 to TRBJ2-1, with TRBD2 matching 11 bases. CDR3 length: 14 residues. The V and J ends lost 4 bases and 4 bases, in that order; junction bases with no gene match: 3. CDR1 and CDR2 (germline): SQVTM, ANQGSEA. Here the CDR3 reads CSVVGTSGYNEQFF. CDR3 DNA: TGCAGCGTTGTCGGGACTAGCGGTTACAATGAGCAGTTCTTC.

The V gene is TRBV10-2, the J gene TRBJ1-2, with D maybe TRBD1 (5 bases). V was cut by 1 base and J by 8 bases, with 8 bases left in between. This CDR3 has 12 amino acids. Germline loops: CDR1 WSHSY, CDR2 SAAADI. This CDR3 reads CASSELGGGYTF. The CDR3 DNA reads TGCGCCAGCAGTGAGTTGGGGGGAGGCTACACCTTC.

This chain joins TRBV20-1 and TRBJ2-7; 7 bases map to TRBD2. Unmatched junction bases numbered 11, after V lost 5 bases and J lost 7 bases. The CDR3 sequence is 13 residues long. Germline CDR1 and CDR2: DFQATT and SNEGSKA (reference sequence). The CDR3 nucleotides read TGCAGTGCTGACGGGACTACTACGAGGGAGCAGTACTTC. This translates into CSADGTTTREQYF.

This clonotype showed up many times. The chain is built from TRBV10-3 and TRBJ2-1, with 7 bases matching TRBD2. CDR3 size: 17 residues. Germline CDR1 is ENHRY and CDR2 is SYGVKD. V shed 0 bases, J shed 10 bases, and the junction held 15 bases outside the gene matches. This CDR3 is CAISESRGGSGPGEQFF. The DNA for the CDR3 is TGTGCCATCAGTGAGTCGAGGGGCGGGAGTGGGCCAGGAGAGCAGTTCTTC.

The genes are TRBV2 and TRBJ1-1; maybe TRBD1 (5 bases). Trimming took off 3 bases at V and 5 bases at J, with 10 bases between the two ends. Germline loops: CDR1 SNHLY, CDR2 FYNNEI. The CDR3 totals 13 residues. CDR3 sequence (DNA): TGTGCCAGCAGTGATCAGGGAGGAACTGAAGCTTTCTTT. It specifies CASSDQGGTEAFF.

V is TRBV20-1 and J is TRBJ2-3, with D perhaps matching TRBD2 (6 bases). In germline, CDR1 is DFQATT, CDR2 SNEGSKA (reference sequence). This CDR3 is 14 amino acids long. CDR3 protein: CRALADFSTDTQYF. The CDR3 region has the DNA TGCAGGGCCTTAGCGGATTTTAGCACAGATACGCAGTATTTT.

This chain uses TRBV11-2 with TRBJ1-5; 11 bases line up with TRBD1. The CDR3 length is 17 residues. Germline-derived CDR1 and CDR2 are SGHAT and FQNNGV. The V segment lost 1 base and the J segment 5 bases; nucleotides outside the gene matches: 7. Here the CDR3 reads CASSLGTGGAGHQPQHF. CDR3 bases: TGTGCCAGCAGCTTAGGGACAGGGGGCGCGGGTCATCAGCCCCAGCATTTT.

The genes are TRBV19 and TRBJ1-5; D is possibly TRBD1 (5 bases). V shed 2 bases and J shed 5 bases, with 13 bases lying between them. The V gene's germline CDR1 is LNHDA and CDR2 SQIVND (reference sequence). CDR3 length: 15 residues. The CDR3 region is CASSIRQGGYQPQHF. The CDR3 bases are TGTGCCAGTAGTATAAGGCAGGGAGGGTATCAGCCCCAGCATTTT.

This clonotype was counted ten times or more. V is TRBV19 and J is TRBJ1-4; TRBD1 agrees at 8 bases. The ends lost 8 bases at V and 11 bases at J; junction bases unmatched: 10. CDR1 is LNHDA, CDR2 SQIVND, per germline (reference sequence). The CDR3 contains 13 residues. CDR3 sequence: CASAGQGLWKLFF. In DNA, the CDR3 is TGTGCCAGTGCTGGACAGGGACTATGGAAACTGTTTTTT.

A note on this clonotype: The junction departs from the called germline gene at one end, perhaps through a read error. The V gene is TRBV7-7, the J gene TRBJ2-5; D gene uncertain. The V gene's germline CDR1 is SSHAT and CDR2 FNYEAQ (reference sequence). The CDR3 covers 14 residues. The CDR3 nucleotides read TGTGCTAGCATCCCCCGACGGATCGGGGAGACCCAGTACTTC. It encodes CASIPRRIGETQYF.

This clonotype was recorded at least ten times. As DNA, the CDR3 is TGTGCCAGCAGCTCACTACAAGGTCAGCCCCAGCATTTT. Translating it yields CASSSLQGQPQHF. The chain combines TRBV7-9 with TRBJ1-5; no clear D gene. V was clipped by 4 bases and J by 6 bases, with 10 bases between them. CDR1 is SEHNR, CDR2 FQNEAQ, per germline (reference sequence). The CDR3 length is 13 residues.

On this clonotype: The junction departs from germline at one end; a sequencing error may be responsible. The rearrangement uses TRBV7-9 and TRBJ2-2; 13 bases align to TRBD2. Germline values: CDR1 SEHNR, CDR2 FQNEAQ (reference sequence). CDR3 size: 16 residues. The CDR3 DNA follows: TGTGCCAGCAGCCAGACTAGCGGGAGGAACATCGGGGAGCTGTTTTTT. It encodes CASSQTSGRNIGELFF.

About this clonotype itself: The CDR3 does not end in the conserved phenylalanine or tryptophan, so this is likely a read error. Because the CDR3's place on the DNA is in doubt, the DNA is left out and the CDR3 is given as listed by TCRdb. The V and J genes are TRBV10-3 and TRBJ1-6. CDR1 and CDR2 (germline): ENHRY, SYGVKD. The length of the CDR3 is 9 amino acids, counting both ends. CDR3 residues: CAISESLQL.

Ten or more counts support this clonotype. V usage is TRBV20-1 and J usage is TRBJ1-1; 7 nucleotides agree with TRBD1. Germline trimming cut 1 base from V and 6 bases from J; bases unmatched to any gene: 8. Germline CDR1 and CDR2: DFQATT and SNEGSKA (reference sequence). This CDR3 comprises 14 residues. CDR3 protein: CSARGPGTGAEAFF. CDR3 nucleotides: TGCAGTGCTAGAGGTCCAGGAACAGGGGCTGAAGCTTTCTTT.

The CDR3 spells CASSQLGAGALDTQYF. The CDR3 DNA follows: TGTGCCAGCAGCCAATTGGGGGCGGGCGCCCTCGATACGCAGTATTTT. The V call is TRBV3-1, the J call TRBJ2-3, with D maybe TRBD1 (6 bases). This CDR3 is 16 amino acids long. Germline CDR1 and CDR2: LGHDT and YNNKEL (reference sequence). Trimming pared 2 bases from V and 6 bases from J, leaving 18 bases between.

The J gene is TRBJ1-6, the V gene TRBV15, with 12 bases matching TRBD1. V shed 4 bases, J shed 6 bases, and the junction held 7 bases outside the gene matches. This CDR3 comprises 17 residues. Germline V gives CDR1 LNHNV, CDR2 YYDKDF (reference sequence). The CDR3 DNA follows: TGTGCCACCAGCATCCCGGGACAGGGGGCTTCTAATTCACCCCTCCACTTT. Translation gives CATSIPGQGASNSPLHF.

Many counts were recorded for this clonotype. CDR3 DNA sequence: TGTGCTAGTACCGGGACAGGGTTGTTGAATGAGCAGTTCTTC. This codes for CASTGTGLLNEQFF. The chain uses TRBV12-5 and TRBJ2-1, with 9 positions matching TRBD1. V was pared by 8 bases and J by 7 bases, with 9 bases of the junction left unmatched. Looked up from germline, CDR1 is LGHNT and CDR2 is FRNRAP. This CDR3 is built from 14 residues.

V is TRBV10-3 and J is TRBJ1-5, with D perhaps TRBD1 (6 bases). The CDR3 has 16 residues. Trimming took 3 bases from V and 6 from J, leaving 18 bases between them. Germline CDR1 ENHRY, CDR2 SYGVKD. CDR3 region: CAISDPVTGPGQPQHF. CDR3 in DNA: TGTGCCATCAGTGACCCCGTCACAGGGCCCGGTCAGCCCCAGCATTTT.